Sequencing of this TCR beta chain was carried out in a study of blood T cell repertoires in COVID-19. About the study: Sites in the United States, Italy and Spain provided acute and convalescent COVID-19 samples. PBMCs, B-cell-depleted T cells, or T cells were the source of the cDNA or gDNA that made up the material.

In the source study's methods: Estimated nucleated cell counts came from reference gene primer amplification. Clones were sequenced by immunoSEQ multiplex PCR, and TCRdb holds only the in-frame ones, with some missing. The V and J calls and clone size come from that table; D and trimming were worked out from the DNA. The sample holds approximately 99,000 clones, over 75% seen once. This clonotype originated in a human donor in a cohort sampled during active COVID-19. Sequenced: peripheral blood.

The CDR3 nucleotides read TGCAGCGTTGGTGGGGGGGACACTGAAGCTTTCTTT. Encoded protein: CSVGGGDTEAFF. The rearrangement uses TRBV29-1 and TRBJ1-1; TRBD1 might be the D (5 bases). Germline V lookup: CDR1 SQVTM, CDR2 ANQGSEA. The CDR3 spans 12 residues. V lost 4 bases and J lost 3, with 9 bases in between.